Listed here are 9 T cell receptor beta chains from one sample, sequenced in a study of blood T cell repertoires in COVID-19. Libraries were prepared by immunoSEQ multiplex PCR; TCRdb keeps only in-frame clonotypes and omits some of them. Of 90,000 to 100,000 clones listed, 70% to 90% were seen once; the top ten hold more than 1.5%. Material: peripheral blood. These receptors were obtained from a man aged 80 or over with acute or convalescent COVID-19.

The rearrangement joins TRBV6-2 or TRBV6-3 to TRBJ2-1; 10 bases map to TRBD2. Unmatched junction bases numbered 12, after V lost 1 base and J lost 9 bases. Per the germline V gene, CDR1 is MNHEY and CDR2 is SVGEGT. The CDR3 runs 17 residues. CDR3 in amino acids: CASSYYPIAGGPREQFF. The CDR3 DNA reads TGTGCCAGCAGTTACTACCCCATAGCGGGAGGCCCGCGTGAGCAGTTCTTC.

The J gene is TRBJ2-4, the V gene TRBV6-1; 9 nucleotides agree with TRBD2. The V gene end was trimmed by 2 bases and the J gene end by 0 bases; junction bases not matched to a gene: 2. Germline assignment: CDR1 MNHNS and CDR2 SASEGT. The CDR3 extends over 16 amino acids. CDR3 residues: CASSELLAGAKNIQYF. CDR3 DNA: TGTGCCAGCAGTGAACTACTAGCGGGAGCCAAAAACATTCAGTACTTC.

V gene TRBV7-2 combines with J gene TRBJ2-5; a possible D gene is TRBD2 (6 bases). The V end was cut by 1 base, the J end by 2 bases, with 8 bases between. CDR1 SGHTA and CDR2 FQGNSA come from the germline V gene. This CDR3 has 14 residues. CDR3 bases: TGTGCCAGCAGCTTAGAGGCGGGACAAGAGACCCAGTACTTC. Protein: CASSLEAGQETQYF.

This clone was found a few times. The chain recombines TRBV6-5 with TRBJ1-1; 7 bases are a match to TRBD1. In germline, CDR1 is MNHEY, CDR2 SVGAGI. The V gene end was trimmed by 3 bases and the J gene end by 4 bases; junction bases not matched to a gene: 5. The CDR3 sequence is 14 residues long. CDR3 in DNA: TGTGCCAGCAGTTATGAGGGGGCGCGCACTGAAGCTTTCTTT. Translating it yields CASSYEGARTEAFF.

The rearrangement uses TRBV7-9 and TRBJ2-1, with 9 positions matching TRBD1. CDR1 and CDR2 from the germline V gene are SEHNR and FQNEAQ (reference sequence). The CDR3 runs 15 residues. The ends lost 4 bases at V and 16 bases at J; junction bases unmatched: 17. CDR3 nucleotide sequence: TGTGCCAGCAGCTCGGGGAGGAATCGGGACAGGGCAATTTTCTTC. The encoded protein is CASSSGRNRDRAIFF.

The chain joins TRBV7-2 to TRBJ2-7, with a weak D call TRBD2 (5 bases). This CDR3 has 13 residues. Between the trimmed V and J ends, which lost 0 bases and 5 bases, there was a span of 8 bases. Germline values: CDR1 SGHTA, CDR2 FQGNSA. CDR3 sequence (DNA): TGTGCCAGCAGCTTAGCGGGAGCAAACGAGCAGTACTTC. This sequence encodes CASSLAGANEQYF.

The chain joins TRBV28 to TRBJ2-2; D remains unclear. CDR3 length: 15 amino acids. Per germline, CDR1 MDHEN and CDR2 SYDVKM. Between the trimmed V and J ends, which lost 2 bases and 0 bases, there was a span of 7 bases. CDR3 DNA: TGTGCCAGCAGTTTACCTAAGCCGAACACCGGGGAGCTGTTTTTT. It yields the protein CASSLPKPNTGELFF. Variable domain in full (rest from reference TRBV28 and TRBJ2-2): DVKVTQSSRYLVKRTGEKVFLECVQDMDHENMFWYRQDPGLGLRLIYFSYDVKMKEKGDIPEGYSVSREKKERFSLILESASTNQTSMYLCASSLPKPNTGELFFGEGSRLTVL.

This chain connects TRBV7-9 to TRBJ2-7; unclear D gene. Germline CDR1 and CDR2: SEHNR and FQNEAQ (reference sequence). This CDR3 has 13 amino acids. V lost 9 bases and J lost 0, with 12 bases in between. The CDR3 sequence is CASNEANSYEQYF. The CDR3 region has the DNA TGTGCCAGTAACGAAGCGAACTCCTACGAGCAGTACTTC.

The V gene is TRBV7-9, the J gene TRBJ2-3; D perhaps matches TRBD2 (5 bases). Germline lookup yields CDR1 SEHNR and CDR2 FQNEAQ (reference sequence). Trimming shortened V by 1 base and J by 4 bases, and 12 bases separated the two germline ends. CDR3 length: 15 amino acids. CDR3 DNA sequence: TGTGCCAGCAGCTTAGGCATAGGGAGCTCAGATACGCAGTATTTT. It translates to CASSLGIGSSDTQYF.